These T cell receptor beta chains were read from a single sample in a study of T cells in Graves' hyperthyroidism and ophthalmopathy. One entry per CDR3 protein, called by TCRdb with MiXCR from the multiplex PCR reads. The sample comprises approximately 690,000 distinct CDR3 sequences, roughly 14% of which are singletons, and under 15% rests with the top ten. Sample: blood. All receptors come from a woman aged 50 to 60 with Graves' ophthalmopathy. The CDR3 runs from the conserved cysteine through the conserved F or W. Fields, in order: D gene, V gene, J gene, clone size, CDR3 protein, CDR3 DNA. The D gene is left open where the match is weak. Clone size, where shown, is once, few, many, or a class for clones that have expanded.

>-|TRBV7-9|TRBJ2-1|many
CASSLSGLKQFF
TGTGCCAGCAGCTTATCAGGTCTAAAGCAGTTCTTC
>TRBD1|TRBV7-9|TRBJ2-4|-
CASIELLGGPGGFAKNIQYF
TGTGCCAGCATAGAGCTCCTCGGGGGCCCAGGGGGCTTTGCCAAAAACATTCAGTACTTC
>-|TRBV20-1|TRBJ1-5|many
CSANLGQNQPQHF
TGCAGTGCTAACTTGGGGCAGAATCAGCCCCAGCATTTT
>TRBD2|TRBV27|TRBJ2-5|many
CASSRSGTSGSLYF
TGTGCCAGCAGTCGATCCGGGACTAGCGGGAGCCTGTACTTC
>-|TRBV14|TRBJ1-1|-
CANSPTGQNTEAFF
TGTGCCAACAGCCCGACGGGACAGAACACTGAAGCTTTCTTT
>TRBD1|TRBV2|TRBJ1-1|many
CASSPGQGTNTEAFF
TGTGCCAGCAGCCCCGGACAGGGGACGAACACTGAAGCTTTCTTT
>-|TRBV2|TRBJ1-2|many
CASSYVERGYTF
TGTGCCAGCAGCTATGTCGAGCGGGGCTACACCTTC
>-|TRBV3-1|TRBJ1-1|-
CASSQDLGDMNTEAFF
TGTGCCAGCAGCCAAGATTTAGGCGATATGAACACTGAAGCTTTCTTT
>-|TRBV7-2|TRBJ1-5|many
CASSLAFQGTPQHF
TGTGCCAGCAGCTTAGCGTTTCAGGGAACTCCCCAGCATTTT
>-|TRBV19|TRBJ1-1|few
CASSAGRNTEAFF
TGTGCCAGTAGTGCCGGCAGGAACACTGAAGCTTTCTTT
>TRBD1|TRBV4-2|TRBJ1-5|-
CASSRNPGQGYDQPQHF
TGTGCCAGCAGCCGTAATCCGGGACAGGGTTATGATCAGCCCCAGCATTTT
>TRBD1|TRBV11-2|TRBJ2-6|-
CATRDRKASGANILTF
TGTGCCACCCGGGACAGAAAAGCCTCTGGGGCCAACATCCTGACTTTC
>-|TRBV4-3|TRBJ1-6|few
CASSQRSQGTSPLHF
TGCGCCAGCAGCCAAAGGAGCCAGGGGACTTCACCCCTCCACTTT
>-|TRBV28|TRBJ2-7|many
CASSSPSVGPEQYF
TGTGCCAGCAGTTCGCCCTCTGTGGGCCCCGAGCAGTACTTC
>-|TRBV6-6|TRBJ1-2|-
CASSYSLRGAGYGYTF
TGTGCCAGCAGTTACTCTCTCCGGGGGGCAGGCTATGGCTACACCTTC
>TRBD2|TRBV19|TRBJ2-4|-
CASSSPGGAKSIQYF
TGTGCCAGTAGTAGCCCGGGGGGAGCCAAAAGCATTCAGTACTTC
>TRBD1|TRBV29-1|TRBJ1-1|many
CSVERDRDTEAFF
TGCAGCGTCGAACGGGACAGGGACACTGAAGCTTTCTTT
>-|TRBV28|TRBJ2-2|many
CASSMGFRNTGELFF
TGTGCCAGCAGCATGGGGTTCAGAAACACCGGGGAGCTGTTTTTT
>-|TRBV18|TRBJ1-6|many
CASSLTGQDNILHF
TGTGCCAGCTCACTTACGGGACAAGATAATATCCTCCACTTT
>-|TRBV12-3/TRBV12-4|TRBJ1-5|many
CASSELGNQPQHF
TGTGCCAGCAGCGAACTTGGCAATCAGCCCCAGCATTTT
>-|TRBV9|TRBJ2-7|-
CASSVAAGRYEQYF
TGTGCCAGCAGCGTAGCGGCGGGCCGCTACGAGCAGTACTTC
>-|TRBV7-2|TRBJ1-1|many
CASSPEQGRGTEAFF
TGTGCCAGCAGCCCGGAGCAGGGGAGAGGGACTGAAGCTTTCTTT
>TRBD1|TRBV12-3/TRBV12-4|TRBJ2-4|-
CASRKTGAKNIQYF
TGTGCCAGCAGAAAGACAGGGGCCAAAAACATTCAGTACTTC
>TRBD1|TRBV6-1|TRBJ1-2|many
CASSITGGFGYTF
TGTGCCAGCAGTATTACAGGGGGCTTTGGCTACACCTTC
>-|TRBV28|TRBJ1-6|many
CASSFRGNSPLHF
TGTGCCAGCAGTTTTAGAGGGAATTCACCCCTCCACTTT
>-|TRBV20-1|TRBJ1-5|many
CSARDTQGGLDQPQHF
TGCAGTGCTAGAGATACACAGGGAGGGCTGGATCAGCCCCAGCATTTT
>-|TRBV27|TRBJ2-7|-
CASRGPTASYEQYF
TGTGCCAGCAGGGGGCCTACAGCCTCCTACGAGCAGTACTTC
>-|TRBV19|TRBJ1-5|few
CASSVDSLSQPQHF
TGTGCCAGTAGCGTGGACAGTCTAAGTCAGCCCCAGCATTTT
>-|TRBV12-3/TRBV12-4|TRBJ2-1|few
CASSLRTDEQFF
TGTGCCAGCAGTTTGCGGACAGATGAGCAGTTCTTC
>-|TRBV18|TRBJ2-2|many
CASSPLAVNTGELFF
TGTGCCAGCTCACCACTAGCGGTAAACACCGGGGAGCTGTTTTTT
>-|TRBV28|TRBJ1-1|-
CASTMAYKGNTEAFF
TGTGCCAGCACCATGGCGTACAAGGGGAACACTGAAGCTTTCTTT
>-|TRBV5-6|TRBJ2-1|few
CASSLRQNEQFF
TGTGCCAGCAGCTTGCGACAGAATGAGCAGTTCTTC
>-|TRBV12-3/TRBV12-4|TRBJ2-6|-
CASIKEISGANVLTF
TGTGCCAGCATTAAGGAAATCTCTGGGGCCAACGTCCTGACTTTC
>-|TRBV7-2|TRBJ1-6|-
CASNNRDGPNSPLHF
TGTGCCAGCAACAACCGGGACGGCCCGAATTCACCCCTCCACTTT
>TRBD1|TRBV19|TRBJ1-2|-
CASSRVLDRGYGYTF
TGTGCCAGTAGCCGGGTCCTTGACAGGGGATACGGCTACACCTTC
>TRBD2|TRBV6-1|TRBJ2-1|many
CASRTGTRNEQFF
TGTGCCAGCAGAACCGGGACTAGGAATGAGCAGTTCTTC
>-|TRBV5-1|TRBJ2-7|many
CASSFGQYEQYF
TGCGCCAGCAGCTTCGGACAGTACGAGCAGTACTTC
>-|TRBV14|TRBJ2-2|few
CASSPGLLRGELFF
TGTGCCAGCAGCCCGGGACTCCTAAGGGGGGAGCTGTTTTTT
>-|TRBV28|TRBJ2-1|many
CASSFRHNEQFF
TGTGCCAGCAGTTTCAGACACAATGAGCAGTTCTTC
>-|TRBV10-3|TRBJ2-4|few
CAISESWTNKNIQYF
TGTGCCATCAGTGAGTCGTGGACAAACAAAAACATTCAGTACTTC
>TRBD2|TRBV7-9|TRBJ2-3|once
CASSLRGLAGEGTDTQYF
TGTGCCAGCAGCTTAAGGGGACTAGCGGGAGAAGGCACAGATACGCAGTATTTT
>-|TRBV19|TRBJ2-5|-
CATQDRQETQYF
TGTGCCACCCAAGACAGGCAAGAGACCCAGTACTTC
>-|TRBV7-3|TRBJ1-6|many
CASSSRWGTYNSPLHF
TGTGCCAGCAGCTCCCGTTGGGGTACCTATAATTCACCCCTCCACTTT
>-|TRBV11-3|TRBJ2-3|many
CASIRGPGTDTQYF
TGTGCCAGCATTCGAGGGCCCGGCACAGATACGCAGTATTTT
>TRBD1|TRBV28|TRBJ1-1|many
CASSLSTGRTEAFF
TGTGCCAGCAGTTTGTCGACAGGGAGGACTGAAGCTTTCTTT
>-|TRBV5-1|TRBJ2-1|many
CASSLPYANNEQFF
TGCGCCAGCAGCTTGCCCTACGCGAACAATGAGCAGTTCTTC
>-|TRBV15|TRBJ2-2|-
CATSRGGLGTGELFF
TGTGCCACCAGCAGAGGGGGGCTAGGGACCGGGGAGCTGTTTTTT
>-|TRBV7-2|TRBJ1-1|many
CASSLVGDIWRMNTEAFF
TGTGCCAGCAGCTTAGTCGGAGACATCTGGAGGATGAACACTGAAGCTTTCTTT
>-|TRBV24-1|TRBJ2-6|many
CATSDTYTGANVLTF
TGTGCCACCAGTGATACCTACACTGGGGCCAACGTCCTGACTTTC
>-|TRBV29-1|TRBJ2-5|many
CSVGLFQETQYF
TGCAGCGTAGGACTATTCCAAGAGACCCAGTACTTC
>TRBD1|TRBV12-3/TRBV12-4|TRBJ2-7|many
CASRPGTGGYEQYF
TGTGCCAGCAGACCCGGGACAGGGGGTTACGAGCAGTACTTC
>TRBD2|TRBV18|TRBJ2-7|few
CASSHRTSGRFGYEQYF
TGTGCCAGCTCACACCGAACTAGCGGGAGATTCGGCTACGAGCAGTACTTC
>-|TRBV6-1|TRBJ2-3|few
CASTRGGGITDTQYF
TGTGCCAGCACTCGAGGGGGGGGGATTACAGATACGCAGTATTTT
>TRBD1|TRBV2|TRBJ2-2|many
CASSVGQATGELFF
TGTGCCAGCAGTGTGGGACAGGCCACCGGGGAGCTGTTTTTT
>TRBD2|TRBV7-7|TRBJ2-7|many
CASSLVPLAGGLLPYEQYF
TGTGCTAGCAGCTTAGTCCCCCTAGCGGGAGGCCTCCTACCCTACGAGCAGTACTTC